This T cell receptor beta chain was profiled in a study of T cell responses to AZD1222 COVID-19 vaccine. Turning to the study itself: Pooling was applied to second doses at about 4 or about 12 weeks.

The method was immunoSEQ multiplex PCR; TCRdb's version includes in-frame clones alone and lacks a portion of them. This table has about 100,000 clones, about 86% appearing once. The sequence was obtained from an adult in good health. Here the sequenced sample was peripheral blood, taken on day 0 of AZD1222 vaccination.

The CDR3 bases are TGTGCCAGCAGCTTACAGGGGGAAGTCAAAAACATTCAGTACTTC. The encoded protein is CASSLQGEVKNIQYF. The chain carries TRBV7-9 and TRBJ2-4; TRBD1 aligns across 7 bases. V trimming: 2 bases; J trimming: 3 bases; junction bases outside the gene matches: 4. CDR3 size: 15 residues. Germline CDR1 SEHNR, CDR2 FQNEAQ (reference sequence).